The TCR beta chain described here comes from a study of blood T cells in healthy people across ages (dated by TCRdb to about 2015). Describing the broader study: In model experiments, roughly one uniquely barcoded TCR beta cDNA molecule per two T cells was captured by template switching. Age-related changes in TCR beta repertoire diversity were measured in the study by deep sequencing normalized with unique cDNA molecular identifiers. The donors were split into four age groups: young (average about 16 years), middle-aged (about 40), aged (approximately 59) and long-lived (under 90). To avoid experimental bias, donors of different ages were distributed randomly across sequencing lanes. Using the same blood draw, the study looked at two additional independent replicas of 1 million unique cDNA reads for two donors, one aged 18 to 30 and the other aged 80 or older. The study at large found these results: Compared with the aged group, the long-lived group had more naive CD4+ T cells, fewer expanded clones and increased TCR diversity, suggesting age selection. As age increased, observed TCR beta diversity per million T cells dropped in a roughly linear way, and a significant reduction was already evident by age roughly 36. There was a strong correlation between observed TCR beta diversity and the percentage of naive T cells measured by flow cytometry. Because profiling used bulk unsorted PBMCs, naive and antigen-experienced compartments could not be compared conclusively. Estimates of total diversity from one million sequenced T cells were regarded as lower bounds and underestimates. Donor CMV infection status was unknown, potentially confounding age-related changes in expanded clonotypes.

The roughly 39 donors, aged about 6 to 100 years, were systemically healthy Caucasian individuals from Russia. Approximately 11 milliliters of peripheral blood were drawn from each donor into EDTA-treated Vacutainer tubes. Ficoll-Paque density-gradient centrifugation was used to isolate PBMCs, with at least 6 million per sample. Trizol reagent was used to extract total RNA from PBMCs, with at least 6 micrograms per sample. For every donor, flow cytometry on a PBMC aliquot measured the percentage of naive CD45RAhigh/CD27high T cells. A remark on this clonotype: The antigen it binds to is not known. Within one base of it there is no much larger clone, and no base qualities were kept.

Library method: 5' RACE. Sequencer: Illumina HiSeq 2500. A second roughly 7 to 11 cycle PCR used a sample-barcoded 5' primer and a J-beta primer mix. Each TCR beta cDNA molecule received a unique molecular identifier from a template-switch 5' adaptor carrying 12 random nucleotides. At least 3 million CDR3-containing paired-end reads were obtained from each sample. First-strand cDNA synthesis was performed from all RNA using the Mint cDNA synthesis kit, with priming by a TRBC-specific oligonucleotide. Following uracil-DNA glycosylase treatment, a first 18-cycle PCR with universal primers M1SS and BC2_uni_R was performed on all cDNA. The original pipeline was this. Normalization of each sample was performed by random selection of 1 million high-quality reads, each carrying a distinct molecular identifier. Reads with shared molecular identifiers were discarded instead of being binned into consensus sequences. CDR3 identification, clonotype clustering and error correction used MiTCR with a Q25 quality threshold and the strictest error-elimination algorithm. A nonparametric unseen species model with Euler transformation was used to estimate lower-bound total TCR beta diversity. TCRdb ran its own pipeline on the public reads, namely fastp trimming at Q25 and MiXCR clone calling, and kept in-frame beta chains. Each CDR3 protein appears once, grouped with its most common genes and DNA. Here the V and J calls rest on TCRdb's processing, not on the authors' analysis. Within this sample are about 1 million distinct CDR3 sequences, with 40% to 55% of them counted one time only. 15% to 20% of the sample comes from the top ten.

A distance of 24 bases separates the germline ends of V and J, which lose 5 bases and 7 bases respectively. Looking up the germline V gene yields CDR1 SGHAT and CDR2 FQNNGV. Measured from the cysteine to the phenylalanine, the CDR3 is 18 residues long. Only the CDR3 portion is preserved as DNA: 54 bases, with reading frame beginning at the first base. Sequences were obtained from blood. The rearranged chain carries TRBV11-2 and TRBJ1-6; no confident D gene assignment can be made. The clonotype was recovered from a woman aged 55-69 years in good health. The nucleotides read TGTGCCAGCAGCCTCAGGAGGGAGGCTGGACTTCTAAATTCACCCCTCCACTTT. The encoded protein is CASSLRREAGLLNSPLHF.